The entry below describes one TCR beta chain. Its specificity is unknown. A multiplex PCR was run with 60 Vbeta primers and 13 Jbeta primers. The protocol was immunoSEQ multiplex PCR, while the TCRdb copy is restricted to in-frame clones and leaves out a portion. The sample has about 200,000 clones, more than 9.5% seen once. These data are taken from a study of cytomegalovirus exposure and HLA in healthy donors. Study background: Within an early data release were approximately 85 million unique TCRs drawn from HLA-typed donors.

Overall study results and limits: DRB1 showed the most TCR associations and HLA-C the fewest in a later analysis, as rates varied by HLA locus. Several of the most significant clusters appeared linked to common viral pathogens, based on a later analysis. A later analysis reportedly found that, within productive TCRs, an Asian-associated ancestry cluster had fewer N-insertions than the mean observed across the 666 donors.

The CDR3 is 15 residues long. V was pared by 4 bases and J by 8 bases, with 9 bases of the junction left unmatched. The V gene's germline CDR1 is SGHNT and CDR2 YYREEE (reference sequence). The sequence was obtained from a man over 45 in good health and CMV-seropositive. This rearrangement joins TRBV5-4 to TRBJ1-4; 9 nucleotides line up with TRBD1. What was sequenced was PBMCs. The CDR3 region has the DNA TGTGCCAGCAGCACGAGGACAGGGGACGGGGAAAAACTGTTTTTT. Translating gives CASSTRTGDGEKLFF.